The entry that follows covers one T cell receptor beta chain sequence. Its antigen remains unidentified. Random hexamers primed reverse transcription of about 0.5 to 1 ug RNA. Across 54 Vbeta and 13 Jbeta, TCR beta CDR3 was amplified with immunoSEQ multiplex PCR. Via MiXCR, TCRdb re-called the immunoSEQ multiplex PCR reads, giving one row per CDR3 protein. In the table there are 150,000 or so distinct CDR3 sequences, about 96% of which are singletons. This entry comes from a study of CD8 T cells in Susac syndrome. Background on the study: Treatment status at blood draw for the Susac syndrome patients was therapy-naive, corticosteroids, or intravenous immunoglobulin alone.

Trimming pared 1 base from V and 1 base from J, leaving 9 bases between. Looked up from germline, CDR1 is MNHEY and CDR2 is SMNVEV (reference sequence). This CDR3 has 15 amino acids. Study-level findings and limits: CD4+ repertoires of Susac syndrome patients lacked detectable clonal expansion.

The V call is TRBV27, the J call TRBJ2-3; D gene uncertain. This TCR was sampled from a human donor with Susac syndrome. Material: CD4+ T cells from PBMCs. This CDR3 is CASSLWPDRTDTQYF. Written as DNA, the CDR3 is TGTGCCAGCAGTTTATGGCCGGATCGCACAGATACGCAGTATTTT.